This TCR beta chain originates from a study of T-cell reconstitution after alpha-beta-depleted transplantation in children. This clonotype has at least ten counts. Its target is unknown. Study-level results: Several hundred expanded graft clones reportedly supplied alpha-beta T cells about two months after transplant. T-cell counts and diversity were attributed mostly to newly produced T cells one year after transplant. Some patients owed their high day-60 TCRbeta diversity to surviving recipient T cells and thymic progenitors.

CDR1 is SQVTM, CDR2 ANQGSEA, per germline. The CDR3 is 16 amino acids. The trim removed 4 bases at V and 2 bases at J, leaving 13 bases unmatched. Unique molecular identifiers were incorporated into the prepared TCRbeta library. One entry per CDR3 protein results from TCRdb running MiXCR on the PCR reads. Among around 500,000 distinct CDR3 sequences listed, 20% to 25% were seen once. This TCR came from a boy under two years old who had a stem cell transplant for acute myeloid leukemia, so the T cells may come from the graft donor. The chain uses TRBV29-1 and TRBJ2-5; TRBD1 aligns across 7 bases. Sequenced material: PBMCs, mostly from graft donor cells, taken 360 days after TCRalphabeta/CD19-depleted stem cell transplant. CDR3 protein: CSVGQGRDRVQETQYF. The CDR3 DNA reads as TGCAGCGTTGGCCAAGGGCGAGACAGGGTTCAAGAGACCCAGTACTTC. Filled out from reference TRBV29-1 and TRBJ2-5, the complete variable domain reads SAVISQKPSRDICQRGTSLTIQCQVDSQVTMMFWYRQQPGQSLTLIATANQGSEATYESGFVIDKFPISRPNLTFSTLTVSNMSPEDSSIYLCSVGQGRDRVQETQYFGPGTRLLVL.